Listed here is a single T cell receptor beta chain. Its antigen remains unknown. Both 60 Vbeta primers and 13 Jbeta primers went into the PCR. Method: immunoSEQ multiplex PCR; TCRdb's copy keeps in-frame clones and lacks some. This sample has roughly 76,000 clones, with 65% to 80% found just once. Germline lookup yields CDR1 PRHDT and CDR2 FYEKMQ (reference sequence). The length of the CDR3 is 13 residues. With 5 bases removed from V and 0 bases from J, the gap between germline ends came to 8 bases. This record comes from a study of cytomegalovirus exposure and HLA in healthy donors. Study details: The Caucasian-associated ancestry cluster held 65% to 90% of over 350 genotyped donors. Study outcomes and limitations: The study found most TCR sequences rare, yet found some public TCRs in many donors. Earlier analysis looked at TCR beta V segments, and most were productive about 90% or about 30% of the time.

Among the donors, all were healthy bone marrow donors. This rearrangement joins TRBV13 to TRBJ2-7; D gene uncertain. Sequenced: PBMCs. The sequence was obtained from a man aged 30 to 39 in good health and CMV-seronegative. CDR3 amino acids: CASSESRSYEQYF. CDR3 DNA: TGTGCCAGCAGCGAAAGCCGCTCCTACGAGCAGTACTTC. The variable domain in full, completed from reference TRBV13 and TRBJ2-7, reads AAGVIQSPRHLIKEKRETATLKCYPIPRHDTVYWYQQGPGQDPQFLISFYEKMQSDKGSIPDRFSAQQFSDYHSELNMSSLELGDSALYFCASSESRSYEQYFGPGTRLTVT.